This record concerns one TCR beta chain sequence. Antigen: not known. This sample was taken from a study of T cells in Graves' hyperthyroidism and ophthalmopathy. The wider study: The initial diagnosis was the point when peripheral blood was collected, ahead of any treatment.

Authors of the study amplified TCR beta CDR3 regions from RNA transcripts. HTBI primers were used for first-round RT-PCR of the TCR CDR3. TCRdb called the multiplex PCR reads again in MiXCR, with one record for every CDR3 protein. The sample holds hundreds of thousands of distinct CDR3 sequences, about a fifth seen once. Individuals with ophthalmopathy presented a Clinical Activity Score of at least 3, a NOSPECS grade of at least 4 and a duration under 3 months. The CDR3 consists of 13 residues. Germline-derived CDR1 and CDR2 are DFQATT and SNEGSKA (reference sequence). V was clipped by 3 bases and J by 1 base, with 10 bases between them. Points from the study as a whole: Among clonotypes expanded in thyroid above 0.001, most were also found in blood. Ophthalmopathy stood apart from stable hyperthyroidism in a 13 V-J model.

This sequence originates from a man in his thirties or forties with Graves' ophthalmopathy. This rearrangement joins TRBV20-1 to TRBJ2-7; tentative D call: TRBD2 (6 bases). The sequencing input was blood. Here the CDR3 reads CSASSGISYEQYF. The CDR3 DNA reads TGCAGTGCTAGTAGCGGAATATCCTACGAGCAGTACTTC.